There are a few counts of the clone carrying this TCR beta chain. Its target is unknown. Sequencing targeted expressed TCRB transcripts, as all isolated RNA had been reverse transcribed. Method: immunoSEQ multiplex PCR; TCRdb's copy keeps in-frame clones and lacks some. The sample has 200,000 to 250,000 clones; 16% are singletons. This sample is drawn from a study of beta chain features in type 1 diabetes. The study's findings and limits: The study found moderately but significantly shorter TCRB CDR3s in all four CD4+ subsets of Type 1 diabetes patients.

Staining for CD45RO/CCR7/CD25/CD127/CD95/CD27 allowed sorting of CD4+ naive, central memory, regulatory and stem cell-like memory cells. The sample taken for sequencing was naive CD4+ T cells from blood. This sequence was found in a man under 40 with type 1 diabetes.

CDR3 residues: CSVVTKDTQYF. CDR3 DNA sequence: TGCAGCGTCGTGACTAAAGATACGCAGTATTTT. The V call is TRBV29-1, the J call TRBJ2-3, with D perhaps TRBD2 (5 bases). The length of the CDR3 is 11 residues. CDR1 is SQVTM and CDR2 is ANQGSEA in the germline V gene. V lost 6 bases and J 5 bases, leaving 9 bases between the germline ends.